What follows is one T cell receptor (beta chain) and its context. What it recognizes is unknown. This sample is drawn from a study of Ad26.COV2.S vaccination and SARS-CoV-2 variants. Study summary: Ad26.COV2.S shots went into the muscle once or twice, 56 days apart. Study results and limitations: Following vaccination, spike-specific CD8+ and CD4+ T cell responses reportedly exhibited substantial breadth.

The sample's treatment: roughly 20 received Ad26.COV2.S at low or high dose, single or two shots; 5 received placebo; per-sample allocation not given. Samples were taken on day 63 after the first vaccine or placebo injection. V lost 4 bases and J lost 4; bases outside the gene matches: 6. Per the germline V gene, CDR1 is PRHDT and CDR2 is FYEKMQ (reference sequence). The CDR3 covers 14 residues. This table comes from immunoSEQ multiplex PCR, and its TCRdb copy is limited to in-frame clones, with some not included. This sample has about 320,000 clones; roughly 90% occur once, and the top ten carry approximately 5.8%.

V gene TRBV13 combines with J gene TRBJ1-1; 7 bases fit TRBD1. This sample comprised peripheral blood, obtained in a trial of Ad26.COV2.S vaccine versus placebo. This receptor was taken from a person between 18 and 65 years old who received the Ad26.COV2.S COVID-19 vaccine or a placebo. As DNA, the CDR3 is TGTGCCAGCAGCTCAACCTACAGGGGCACTGAAGCTTTCTTT. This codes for CASSSTYRGTEAFF.